The rows below give T cell receptor beta chains drawn from one sample of a study of blood T cells in healthy people across ages. TCRdb re-analysed the 5' RACE reads in MiXCR, keeping a single row per CDR3 protein. The sample has 700,000 to 900,000 distinct CDR3 sequences; about 53% are singletons. The specimen sequenced was blood. The receptors shown here come from a man of 80 years or more in good health. Both conserved end residues are part of each CDR3. D genes are given only for firm matches. Only part of the rows carry a size: once, few, many, or a class if the clone is expanded.

cdr3_aa cdr3_nt clone_size d_call j_call v_call
CASLAGGQGSYEQYF TGTGCCAGCCTAGCAGGGGGACAGGGGTCTTACGAGCAGTACTTC NA NA TRBJ2-7 TRBV21-1
CASSSDLESNEQFF TGTGCCAGCAGCTCGGACCTAGAATCCAATGAGCAGTTCTTC few NA TRBJ2-1 TRBV5-6
CATSGLGTPGEEQYF TGTGCCACCAGTGGCCTCGGGACTCCCGGAGAGGAGCAGTACTTC NA NA TRBJ2-7 TRBV24-1
CAISDGGLNTEAFF TGTGCCATCAGTGATGGGGGGCTGAACACTGAAGCTTTCTTT NA NA TRBJ1-1 TRBV10-3
CSAKGTGDYTF TGCAGTGCTAAGGGGACAGGCGACTACACCTTC NA TRBD1 TRBJ1-2 TRBV20-1
CASSSPTSSQETQYF TGCGCCAGCAGCTCCCCGACTAGCAGCCAAGAGACCCAGTACTTC NA TRBD2 TRBJ2-5 TRBV5-1
CASSETSGAAYEQYF TGTGCCAGCAGCGAGACTAGCGGGGCTGCCTACGAGCAGTACTTC few TRBD2 TRBJ2-7 TRBV13
CASSLEVTQRETQYF TGCGCCAGCAGCTTGGAGGTCACTCAGCGAGAGACCCAGTACTTC NA NA TRBJ2-5 TRBV5-1
CSALRGANVLTF TGCAGTGCCCTAAGGGGGGCCAACGTCCTGACTTTC NA NA TRBJ2-6 TRBV20-1
CASSLDPAHRYAYF TGTGCCAGCAGCTTAGATCCAGCCCACAGATACGCGTATTTT NA NA TRBJ2-3 TRBV7-2
CAGSTGETGELFF TGTGCCGGCTCGACAGGGGAGACCGGGGAGCTGTTTTTT NA TRBD1 TRBJ2-2 TRBV18
CSALYHEQYF TGCAGTGCCCTATACCACGAGCAGTACTTC NA NA TRBJ2-7 TRBV20-1
CATTGTSGHNEQFF TGTGCCACTACCGGGACTAGCGGTCACAATGAGCAGTTCTTC NA TRBD2 TRBJ2-1 TRBV24-1
CASSQAGAYEQYF TGCGCCAGCAGCCAAGCGGGGGCCTACGAGCAGTACTTC NA TRBD2 TRBJ2-7 TRBV5-1
CSAFSGTQTQYF TGCAGTGCTTTTAGCGGGACTCAGACCCAGTACTTC NA TRBD2 TRBJ2-5 TRBV20-1
CASSLGLTRAGELFF TGTGCCAGTAGCTTAGGCCTCACCAGGGCCGGGGAGCTGTTTTTT NA NA TRBJ2-2 TRBV7-9
CASSERTGYSPLHF TGTGCCAGCAGTGAAAGGACAGGGTACTCACCCCTCCACTTT once TRBD1 TRBJ1-6 TRBV2
CASSYRDRGFGANVLTF TGTGCCAGCAGCTACCGGGACAGGGGTTTTGGGGCCAACGTCCTGACTTTC NA TRBD1 TRBJ2-6 TRBV7-3
CASSRGQSGANVLTF TGTGCCAGCAGTCGGGGACAATCTGGGGCCAACGTCCTGACTTTC once NA TRBJ2-6 TRBV5-8
CAISGGSGSYEQFF TGTGCCATCAGTGGAGGTAGCGGGAGCTATGAGCAGTTCTTT NA TRBD2 TRBJ2-1 TRBV10-3
CASSRSGQGRNEQFF TGTGCCAGCAGCCGGTCGGGACAGGGCCGCAATGAGCAGTTCTTC NA TRBD1 TRBJ2-1 TRBV3-1
CAWSVGRWDYGYTF TGTGCCTGGAGTGTAGGACGCTGGGACTATGGCTACACCTTC NA NA TRBJ1-2 TRBV30
CASSSLSFRDSDPNEQYF TGTGCCAGCAGCTCCCTTTCGTTCCGGGACTCCGATCCTAACGAGCAGTACTTC NA NA TRBJ2-7 TRBV13
CSAREEGTRLRDEQYF TGCAGTGCTAGAGAGGAGGGGACGAGACTCCGCGATGAGCAGTACTTC NA NA TRBJ2-5 TRBV20-1
CSVVGLSYEQYF TGCAGCGTCGTAGGTCTTTCCTACGAGCAGTACTTC few NA TRBJ2-7 TRBV29-1
CASSYSKGTEAFF TGTGCCAGCAGTTATTCAAAGGGCACTGAAGCTTTCTTT NA NA TRBJ1-1 TRBV7-3
CASSLKGTVPAGTEAFF TGTGCCAGCAGCTTAAAAGGGACAGTCCCGGCGGGGACTGAAGCTTTCTTT NA TRBD1 TRBJ1-1 TRBV7-3
CSVVRGQETQYF TGCAGCGTTGTGAGGGGACAAGAGACCCAGTACTTC NA NA TRBJ2-5 TRBV29-1
CASSPEENEKLFF TGTGCCAGCAGCCCGGAGGAGAATGAAAAACTGTTTTTT NA NA TRBJ1-4 TRBV3-1
CSAKGRTSGANVLTF TGCAGTGCTAAAGGACGGACCTCTGGGGCCAACGTCCTGACTTTC NA NA TRBJ2-6 TRBV20-1
CASTRGWNTEAFF TGTGCCAGCACCAGGGGCTGGAACACTGAAGCTTTCTTT NA NA TRBJ1-1 TRBV27
CSAREGSSYNSPLHF TGCAGTGCTAGAGAAGGGAGCTCCTATAATTCACCCCTCCACTTT NA NA TRBJ1-6 TRBV20-1
CSAEWRTEAFF TGCAGCGCCGAGTGGAGAACTGAAGCTTTCTTT NA NA TRBJ1-1 TRBV29-1
CASSPGGGTSYGYTF TGCGCCAGCAGCCCCGGTGGGGGAACGAGCTATGGCTACACCTTC NA NA TRBJ1-2 TRBV5-1
CASSEGTGETKTQYF TGTGCCAGCAGTGAAGGGACAGGGGAGACAAAGACCCAGTACTTC once TRBD1 TRBJ2-5 TRBV2
CATSVTGTTEAFF TGTGCCACCAGTGTTACAGGGACCACTGAAGCTTTCTTT NA NA TRBJ1-1 TRBV24-1